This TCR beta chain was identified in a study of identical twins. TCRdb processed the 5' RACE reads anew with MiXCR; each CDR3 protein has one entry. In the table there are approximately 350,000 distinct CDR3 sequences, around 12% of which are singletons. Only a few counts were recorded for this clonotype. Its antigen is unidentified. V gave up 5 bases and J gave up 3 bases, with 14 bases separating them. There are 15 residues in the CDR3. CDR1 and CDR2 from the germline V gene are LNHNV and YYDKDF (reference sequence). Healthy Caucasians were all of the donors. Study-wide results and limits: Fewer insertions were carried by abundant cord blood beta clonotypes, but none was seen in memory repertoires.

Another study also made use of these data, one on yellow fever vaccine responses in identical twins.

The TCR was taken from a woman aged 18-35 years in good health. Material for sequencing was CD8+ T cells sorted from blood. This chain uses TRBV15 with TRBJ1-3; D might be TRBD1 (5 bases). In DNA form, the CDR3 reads TGTGCCACCAGCTACGAGGCAGGGTTTGGAAACACCATATATTTT. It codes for CATSYEAGFGNTIYF.